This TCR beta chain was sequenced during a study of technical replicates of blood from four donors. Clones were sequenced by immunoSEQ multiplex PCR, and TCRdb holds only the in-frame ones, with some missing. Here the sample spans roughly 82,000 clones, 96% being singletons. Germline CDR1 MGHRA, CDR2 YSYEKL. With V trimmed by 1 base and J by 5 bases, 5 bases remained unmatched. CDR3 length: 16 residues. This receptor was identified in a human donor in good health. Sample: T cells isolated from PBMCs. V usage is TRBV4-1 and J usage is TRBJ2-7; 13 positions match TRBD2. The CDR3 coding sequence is TGCGCCAGCAGCCAAGGGGGACTAGCGGGATATCACGAGCAGTACTTC. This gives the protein CASSQGGLAGYHEQYF.